The T cell receptor beta chain described here comes from a study of blood T cell repertoires in COVID-19. Background on the study: From the United States, Italy and Spain came samples of acute and convalescent COVID-19. From T cells, B-cell-depleted T cells, or PBMCs came the material, which was cDNA or gDNA.

Original processing notes: The assay estimated nucleated cells by amplifying reference gene primers. Sequencing used immunoSEQ multiplex PCR; TCRdb keeps in-frame clones, though not all of them. That table gives V, J and clone size, and the DNA gave D and trimming. The sample includes 70,000 to 95,000 clones, approximately 80% seen only once; the top ten take approximately 12%. After removal of 3 bases from V and 6 bases from J, the junction contained 8 bases not matched to a gene. From germline, CDR1 is MGHDK and CDR2 SYGVNS. The CDR3 contains 15 residues. The J gene is TRBJ1-2, the V gene TRBV25-1; TRBD1 agrees at 9 bases. The sequenced material came from peripheral blood. The sequence derives from a woman in her 70s with active or convalescent COVID-19. The CDR3 loop reads CASSEDSTGGHGYTF. As DNA, the CDR3 is TGTGCCAGCAGTGAGGACTCGACAGGGGGTCATGGCTACACCTTC.